This T cell receptor beta chain was identified in a study of T cells in narcolepsy. Details on this clone: No antigen is known for it.

Trimming took 4 bases from V and 3 from J, leaving 9 bases between them. Germline CDR1 SGDLS, CDR2 YYNGEE. There are 13 residues in the CDR3. The repertoire was sequenced with immunoSEQ multiplex PCR; TCRdb's copy has only in-frame clones and lacks some. This repertoire shows about 26,000 clones, approximately 77% found once; its top ten account for about 1%. Findings of the study overall: No autoreactive T cell clone sequences appeared in some memory CD4+ repertoires.

The chain uses TRBV9 and TRBJ2-3; a weak D match, TRBD1 (5 bases). The TCR was taken from a human donor in good health. The sequenced sample was memory (CD45RA-) CD4+ T cells from blood. CDR3 residues: CASSQRQTDTQYF. CDR3 nucleotides: TGTGCCAGCAGCCAGCGACAGACAGATACGCAGTATTTT. Variable domain in full (rest from reference TRBV9 and TRBJ2-3): DSGVTQTPKHLITATGQRVTLRCSPRSGDLSVYWYQQSLDQGLQFLIQYYNGEERAKGNILERFSAQQFPDLHSELNLSSLELGDSALYFCASSQRQTDTQYFGPGTRLTVL.